The rows below give T cell receptor beta chains drawn from one sample of a study of blood T cell repertoires in COVID-19. Sequencing was performed with immunoSEQ multiplex PCR; in TCRdb, only in-frame clones are kept and a portion is missing. The profile shows roughly 260,000 clones, roughly 86% of them singletons. The specimen sequenced was peripheral blood. The receptors were sampled from a woman between 50 and 59 years old with acute or convalescent COVID-19. The CDR3 runs from the conserved cysteine through the conserved F or W. A D gene is named only where the DNA matches it firmly.

D gene | J gene | V gene | CDR3 protein
TRBD1 | TRBJ1-3 | TRBV6-5 | CASSPGTGTDTIYF
- | TRBJ2-3 | TRBV5-6 | CASSYTGSTDTQYF
- | TRBJ1-1 | TRBV7-9 | CASSHGGLQNTEAFF
TRBD1 | TRBJ1-1 | TRBV5-3 | CARSHPGQGATEAFF
- | TRBJ2-7 | TRBV10-3 | CAGGPTPREQYF
- | TRBJ1-5 | TRBV7-8 | CASSQRGQYQPQHF
- | TRBJ1-1 | TRBV28 | CASSLELEAFF
- | TRBJ2-5 | TRBV7-9 | CASTPSAGETQYF
- | TRBJ2-7 | TRBV28 | CASSLSGYEQYF
TRBD1 | TRBJ2-2 | TRBV7-3 | CASSWDSENTGELFF
- | TRBJ1-4 | TRBV27 | CASSPVFGELGITNEKLFF
TRBD2 | TRBJ2-2 | TRBV7-9 | CASSHGLAGGYAGELFF
TRBD2 | TRBJ2-5 | TRBV18 | CASSPSAPTSEETQYF
- | TRBJ2-2 | TRBV28 | CATTIDRANTGELFF
- | TRBJ1-5 | TRBV30 | CAWSARGPQHF
TRBD1 | TRBJ2-2 | TRBV2 | CASRPYRGGGELFF
- | TRBJ1-4 | TRBV5-1 | CASSLAGIRDEKLFF
TRBD1 | TRBJ1-2 | TRBV15 | CATSRMGTGGVRYGYTF
TRBD1 | TRBJ1-5 | TRBV6-2/TRBV6-3 | CASSGQGGQPQHF
TRBD2 | TRBJ2-2 | TRBV25-1 | CASSLLGSGQMTGELFF
TRBD1 | TRBJ2-3 | TRBV7-2 | CASSSPQGQGAGDTQYF
- | TRBJ2-1 | TRBV19 | CASTLRVGNEQFF
TRBD2 | TRBJ2-2 | TRBV14 | CASTMGLAPRGELFF
- | TRBJ1-2 | TRBV7-9 | CASSLLTGFGDGYTF
- | TRBJ2-3 | TRBV2 | CASSDGGADTQYF
TRBD2 | TRBJ2-3 | TRBV20-1 | CSASGLAGGGITDTQYF
- | TRBJ2-7 | TRBV7-9 | CASTLVVGEQYF
- | TRBJ1-4 | TRBV29-1 | CSVGQTNEKLFF
- | TRBJ2-7 | TRBV28 | CASRLSGAYEQYF
- | TRBJ1-1 | TRBV11-2 | CASSPTRELNTEAFF
- | TRBJ1-6 | TRBV3-1/TRBV3-2 | CASSQVGRLNSPLHF
TRBD1 | TRBJ1-5 | TRBV9 | CASSSGTGTLQPQHF
- | TRBJ2-6 | TRBV18 | CASSPLSRSGSGANVLTF
TRBD1 | TRBJ2-3 | TRBV5-8 | CASSLVTGGDTQYF
TRBD2 | TRBJ2-1 | TRBV7-9 | CASSPRTSGTLGNEQFF
- | TRBJ2-7 | TRBV24-1 | CATSDLGHPYEQYF
- | TRBJ1-3 | TRBV28 | CASSLPGPGNTIYF
- | TRBJ2-7 | TRBV5-1 | CASSQGQGLSYEQYF
- | TRBJ1-1 | TRBV28 | CATVQRHNTEAFF
- | TRBJ2-3 | TRBV4-2 | CASSRTQGFGTDTQYF
- | TRBJ1-2 | TRBV5-1 | CASSLEFEGYTF
- | TRBJ2-5 | TRBV11-2 | CASSLDLRETQYF
- | TRBJ2-2 | TRBV28 | CASSFGPSHNTGELFF
TRBD2 | TRBJ2-1 | TRBV7-2 | CASSLVAGSYNEQFF
TRBD1 | TRBJ2-7 | TRBV28 | CASNALGGAGYEQYF
TRBD1 | TRBJ1-1 | TRBV2 | CASGRTGLGEAFF
- | TRBJ1-2 | TRBV7-9 | CASSLAGGRANYGYTF
- | TRBJ2-3 | TRBV6-2/TRBV6-3 | CASSYRGGKADTQYF
TRBD2 | TRBJ2-7 | TRBV7-2 | CASSLKTSGRALIYEQYF
- | TRBJ2-1 | TRBV9 | CASSVDGNGYNEQFF
TRBD1 | TRBJ1-2 | TRBV15 | CATSRAGTEFFNYGYTF
- | TRBJ1-1 | TRBV28 | CASSLSHTGNNMNTEAFF